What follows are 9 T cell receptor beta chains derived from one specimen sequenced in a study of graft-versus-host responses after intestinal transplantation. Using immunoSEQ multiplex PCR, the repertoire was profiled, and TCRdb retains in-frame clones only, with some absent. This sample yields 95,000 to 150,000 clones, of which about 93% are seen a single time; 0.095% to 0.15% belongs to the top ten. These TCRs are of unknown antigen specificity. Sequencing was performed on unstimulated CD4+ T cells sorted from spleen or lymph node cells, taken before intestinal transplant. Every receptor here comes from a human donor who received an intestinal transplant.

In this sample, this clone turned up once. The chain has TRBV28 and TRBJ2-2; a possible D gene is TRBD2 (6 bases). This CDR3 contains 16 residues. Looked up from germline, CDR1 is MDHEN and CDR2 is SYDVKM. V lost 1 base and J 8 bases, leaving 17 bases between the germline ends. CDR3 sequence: CASSLYPVTSTGELFF. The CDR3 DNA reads TGTGCCAGCAGTTTATATCCGGTTACTAGCACTGGGGAGCTGTTTTTT.

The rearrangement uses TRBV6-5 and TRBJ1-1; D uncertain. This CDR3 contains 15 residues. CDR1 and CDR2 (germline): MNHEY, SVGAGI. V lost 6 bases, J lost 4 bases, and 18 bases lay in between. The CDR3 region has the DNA TGTGCCAGCAGCCTGTCCAGGAGCTCGGGCACTGAAGCTTTCTTT. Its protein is CASSLSRSSGTEAFF.

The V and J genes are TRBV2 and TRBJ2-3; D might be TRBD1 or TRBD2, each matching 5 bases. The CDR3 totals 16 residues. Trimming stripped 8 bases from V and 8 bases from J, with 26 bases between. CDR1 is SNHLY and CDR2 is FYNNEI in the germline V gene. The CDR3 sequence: CASPRQTEGQSGTQYF. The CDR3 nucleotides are TGTGCCAGCCCCAGACAAACCGAGGGGCAAAGCGGTACGCAGTATTTT. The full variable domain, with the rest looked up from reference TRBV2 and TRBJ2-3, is EPEVTQTPSHQVTQMGQEVILRCVPISNHLYFYWYRQILGQKVEFLVSFYNNEISEKSEIFDDQFSVERPDGSNFTLKIRSTKLEDSAMYFCASPRQTEGQSGTQYFGPGTRLTVL.

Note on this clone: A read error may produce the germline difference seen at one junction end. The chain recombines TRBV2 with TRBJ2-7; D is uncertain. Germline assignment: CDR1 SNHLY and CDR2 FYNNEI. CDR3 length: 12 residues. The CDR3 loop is CASSEDGYWWNF. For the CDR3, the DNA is TGTGCCAGCAGTGAAGACGGTTACTGGTGGAACTTC.

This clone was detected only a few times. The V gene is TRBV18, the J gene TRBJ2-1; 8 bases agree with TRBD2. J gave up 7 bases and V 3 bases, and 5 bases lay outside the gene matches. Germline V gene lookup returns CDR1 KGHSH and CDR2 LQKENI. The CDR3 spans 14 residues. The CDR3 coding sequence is TGTGCCAGCTCACCGGGACTAGGCCTTAATGAGCAGTTCTTC. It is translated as CASSPGLGLNEQFF. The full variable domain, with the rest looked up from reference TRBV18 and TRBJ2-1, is NAGVMQNPRHLVRRRGQEARLRCSPMKGHSHVYWYRQLPEEGLKFMVYLQKENIIDESGMPKERFSAEFPKEGPSILRIQQVVRGDSAAYFCASSPGLGLNEQFFGPGTRLTVL.

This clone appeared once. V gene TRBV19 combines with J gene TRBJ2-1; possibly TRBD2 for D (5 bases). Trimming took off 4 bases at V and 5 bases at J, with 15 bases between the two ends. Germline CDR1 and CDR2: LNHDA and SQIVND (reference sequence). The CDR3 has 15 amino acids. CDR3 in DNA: TGTGCCAGTAGTACCACGGGGTGGGTGGACAATGAGCAGTTCTTC. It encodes CASSTTGWVDNEQFF.

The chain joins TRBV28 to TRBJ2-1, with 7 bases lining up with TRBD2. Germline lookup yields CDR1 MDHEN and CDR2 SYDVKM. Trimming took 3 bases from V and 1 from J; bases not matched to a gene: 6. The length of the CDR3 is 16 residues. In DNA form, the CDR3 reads TGTGCCAGCAGTTTTACGGCTAGCGGATCCTACAATGAGCAGTTCTTC. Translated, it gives CASSFTASGSYNEQFF.

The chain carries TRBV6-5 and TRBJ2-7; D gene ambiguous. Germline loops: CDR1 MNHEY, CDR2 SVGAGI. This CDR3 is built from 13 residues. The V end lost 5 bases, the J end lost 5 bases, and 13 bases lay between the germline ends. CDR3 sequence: CASSTGGGDEQYF. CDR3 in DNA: TGTGCCAGCAGTACCGGTGGCGGCGACGAGCAGTACTTC.

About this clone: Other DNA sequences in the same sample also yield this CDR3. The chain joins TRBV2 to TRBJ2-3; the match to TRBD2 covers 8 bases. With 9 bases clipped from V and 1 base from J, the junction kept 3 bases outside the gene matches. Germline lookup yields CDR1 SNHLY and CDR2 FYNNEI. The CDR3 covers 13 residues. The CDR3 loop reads CASGLAGTDTQYF. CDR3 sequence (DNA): TGTGCCAGTGGACTAGCCGGCACAGATACGCAGTATTTT.